This T cell receptor (beta chain) originates from a study of PD-1 and CTLA-4 blockade in melanoma. The J segment lost 4 bases and the V segment lost 3 bases, leaving 1 base of the junction unmatched. The CDR3 has 14 amino acids. Germline V lookup: CDR1 SGHVS, CDR2 FQNEAQ. TCRdb's table, derived via immunoSEQ multiplex PCR, lists solely in-frame clones and lacks some. The data show 10,000 or so clones, with 82% seen just once and roughly a third held by the top ten. The receptor comes from a human donor with melanoma. The chain couples TRBV7-8 to TRBJ1-4; 8 nucleotides agree with TRBD1. Sequenced material: CD8+ T cells from peripheral blood, taken from a patient given anti-PD-1 treatment. The CDR3 reads CASSFDRGNEKLFF. The DNA for the CDR3 is TGTGCCAGCAGCTTCGACAGGGGTAATGAAAAACTGTTTTTT.